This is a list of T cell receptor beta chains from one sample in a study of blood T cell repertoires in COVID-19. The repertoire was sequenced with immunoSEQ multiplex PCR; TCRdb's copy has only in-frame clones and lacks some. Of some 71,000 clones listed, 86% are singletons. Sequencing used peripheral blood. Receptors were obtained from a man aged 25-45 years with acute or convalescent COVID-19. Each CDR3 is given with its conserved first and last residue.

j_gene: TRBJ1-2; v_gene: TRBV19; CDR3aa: CASSIGRVTGGEGYGYTF
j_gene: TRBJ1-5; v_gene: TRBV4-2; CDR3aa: CASSQEGAGQSHQPQHF
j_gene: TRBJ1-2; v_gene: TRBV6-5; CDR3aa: CASRRQGTNYGYTF
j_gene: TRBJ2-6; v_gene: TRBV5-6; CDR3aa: CASSPGGPGANVLTF
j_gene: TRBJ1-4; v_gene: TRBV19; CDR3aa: CASSTTVANEKLFF
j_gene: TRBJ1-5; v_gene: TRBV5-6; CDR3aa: CASSPAGNQPQHF
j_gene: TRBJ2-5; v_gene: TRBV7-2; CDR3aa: CASSSDYQETQYF
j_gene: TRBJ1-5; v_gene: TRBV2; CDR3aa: CASSGRGEQPQHF
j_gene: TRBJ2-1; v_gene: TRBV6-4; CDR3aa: CASSVNWASLNEQFF
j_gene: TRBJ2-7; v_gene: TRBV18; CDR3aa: CASSLLGTSGNHEQYF
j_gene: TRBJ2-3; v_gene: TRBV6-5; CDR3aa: CASSYTGGTQYF
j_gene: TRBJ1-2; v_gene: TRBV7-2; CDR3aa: CASSLSRGGGYTF
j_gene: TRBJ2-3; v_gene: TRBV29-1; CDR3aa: CSVGLAGYDTQYF
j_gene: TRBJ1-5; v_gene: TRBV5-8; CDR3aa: CASSMTGLFGNQPQHF
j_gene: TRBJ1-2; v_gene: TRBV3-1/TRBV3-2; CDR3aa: CASSQRGTGKSYGYTF
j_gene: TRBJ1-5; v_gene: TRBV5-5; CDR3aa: CASSPDILYSNQPQHF
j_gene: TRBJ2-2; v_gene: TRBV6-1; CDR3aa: CASSERGGLLDTGELFF
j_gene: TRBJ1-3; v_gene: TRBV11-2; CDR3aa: CASSRSGTGFSSGNTIYF
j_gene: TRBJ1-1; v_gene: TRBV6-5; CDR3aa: CASNIQGNTEAFF
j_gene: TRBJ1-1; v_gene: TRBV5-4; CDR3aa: CASSLVGDTEAFF
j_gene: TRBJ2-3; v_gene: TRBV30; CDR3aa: CAWSVQSRDTQYF
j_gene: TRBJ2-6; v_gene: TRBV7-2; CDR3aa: CASSSRGGSGANVLTF
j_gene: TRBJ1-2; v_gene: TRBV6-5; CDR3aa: CASTLTGSGYGYTF
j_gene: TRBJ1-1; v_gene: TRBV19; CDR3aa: CASSIEAGGWTEAFF
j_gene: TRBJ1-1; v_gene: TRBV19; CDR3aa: CASSSETGNTEAFF
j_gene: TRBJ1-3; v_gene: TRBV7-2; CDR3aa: CASSGRDSSGNTIYF
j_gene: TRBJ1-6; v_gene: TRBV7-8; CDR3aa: CASSFMTGEESPLHF
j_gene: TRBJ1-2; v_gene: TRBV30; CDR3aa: CAWSAGQDYGYTF
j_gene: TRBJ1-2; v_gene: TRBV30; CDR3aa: CAWSEQGYGYTF
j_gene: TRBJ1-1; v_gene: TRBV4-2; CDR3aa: CASSLQKRDTEAFF
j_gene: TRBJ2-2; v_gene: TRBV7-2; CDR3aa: CASSFKGAGTGELFF
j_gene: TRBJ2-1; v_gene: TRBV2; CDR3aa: CASSDSGANYNEQFF
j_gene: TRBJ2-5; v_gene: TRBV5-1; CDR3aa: CASSQQGQGQETQYF
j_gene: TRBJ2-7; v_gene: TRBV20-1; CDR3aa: CSASRTGIYEQYF
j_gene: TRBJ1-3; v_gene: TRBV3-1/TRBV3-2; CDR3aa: CASSQDRAGGTIYF
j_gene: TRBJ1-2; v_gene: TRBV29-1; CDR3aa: CSVERGQGALPGYTF
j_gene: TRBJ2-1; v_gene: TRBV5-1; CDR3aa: CASSLTQGENNEQFF
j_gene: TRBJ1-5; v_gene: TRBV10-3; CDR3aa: CAISEFSGTGVGQPQHF
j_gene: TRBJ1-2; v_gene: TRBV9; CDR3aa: CASSAGQHNYGYTF
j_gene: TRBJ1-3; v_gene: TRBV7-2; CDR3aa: CASSPTLNTIYF
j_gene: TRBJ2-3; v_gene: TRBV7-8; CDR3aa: CASKIGAGGSTDTQYF
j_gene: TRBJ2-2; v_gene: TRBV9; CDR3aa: CASSVISGTGELFF
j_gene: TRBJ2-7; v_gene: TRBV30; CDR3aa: CAWSAARTDEQYF
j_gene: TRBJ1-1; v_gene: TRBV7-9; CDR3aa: CASSLDWANTEAFF
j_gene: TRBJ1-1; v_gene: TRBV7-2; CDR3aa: CASSPRRNTEAFF